This T cell receptor (beta chain) appears in the sequencing data of a study of cytomegalovirus exposure and HLA in healthy donors. Primers included in the PCR were 60 Vbeta and 13 Jbeta primers. Profiling relied on immunoSEQ multiplex PCR, and the TCRdb table lists in-frame clones only, not all of them. There are 25,000 to 35,000 clones in the sample; more than 60% occur only once, and under 25% lies in the top ten. This TCR was sampled from a man aged 50 to 60 in good health and CMV-seropositive. The specimen sequenced was PBMCs.

CDR3 nucleotide sequence: TGCGCCAGCAGCCAAGGAGGACTAGCGGGGGCGTACCAAGAGACCCAGTACTTC. It yields the protein CASSQGGLAGAYQETQYF. The chain combines TRBV4-1 with TRBJ2-5; 13 bases align to TRBD2. V shed 1 base, J shed 0 bases, and the junction held 5 bases outside the gene matches. There are 18 residues in the CDR3. CDR1 is MGHRA and CDR2 is YSYEKL in the germline V gene.